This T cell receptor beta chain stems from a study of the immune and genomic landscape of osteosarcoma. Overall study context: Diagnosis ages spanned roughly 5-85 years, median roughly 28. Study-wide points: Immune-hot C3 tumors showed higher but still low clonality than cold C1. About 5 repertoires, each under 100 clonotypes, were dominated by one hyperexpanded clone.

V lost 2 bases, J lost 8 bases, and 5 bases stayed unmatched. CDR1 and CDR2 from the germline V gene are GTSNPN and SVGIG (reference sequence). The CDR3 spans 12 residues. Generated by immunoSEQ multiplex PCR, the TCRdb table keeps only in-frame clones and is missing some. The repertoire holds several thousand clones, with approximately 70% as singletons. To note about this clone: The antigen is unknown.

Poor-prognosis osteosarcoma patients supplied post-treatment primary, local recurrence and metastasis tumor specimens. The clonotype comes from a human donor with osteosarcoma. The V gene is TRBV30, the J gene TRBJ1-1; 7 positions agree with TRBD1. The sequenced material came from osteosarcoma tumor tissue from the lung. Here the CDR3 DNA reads TGTGCCTGGAGTCGAGGGGGCCCAGAAGCTTTCTTT. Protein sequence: CAWSRGGPEAFF.